This T cell receptor (beta chain) was sequenced in a study of cytomegalovirus exposure and HLA in healthy donors. Study observations and caveats: Because they were indistinguishable, some V segments, including TRBV6-2 and TRBV6-3, were excluded.

The CDR3 runs 14 residues. Germline CDR1 and CDR2: MNHNY and SVGAGI (reference sequence). With V trimmed by 4 bases and J by 8 bases, 5 bases remained unmatched. As concerns this clone: Its antigen remains unknown.

With 60 Vbeta and 13 Jbeta primers, the PCR was carried out. Clones were read by immunoSEQ multiplex PCR, and TCRdb kept only the in-frame ones, dropping some. The sample holds approximately 160,000 clones, around four fifths seen once. The receptor's source is a woman in her thirties in good health and CMV-seropositive. This chain uses TRBV6-6 with TRBJ1-4; 9 bases are a match to TRBD1. Sequencing was done on a sample of PBMCs. The CDR3 coding sequence is TGTGCCAGCAGTTCGACAGGGGGAGACGAAAAACTGTTTTTT. It specifies CASSSTGGDEKLFF.